This T cell receptor beta chain was sequenced for a study of chemoradiotherapy in HPV16-positive cancers (dated by TCRdb to between 2021 and 2024). Looking at the study overall: Candidate HPV-specific T-cell clones and common TCR motifs were defined by functional T-cell assays performed on cells from two HPV16-positive patients. The study asked whether T-cell immunity against the HPV oncoproteins E6 and E7 changes during chemoradiotherapy and whether it affects survival. The candidate HPV-specific TCRs and motifs were then tracked in TCR repertoires from around 86 patients with HPV-related cancers. The paper's findings and limits, for the study overall: The survival association was reported for HPV16-positive patients, and the functional definition of HPV-specific T cells was derived from only two HPV16-positive patients. In HPV16-positive patients, expansion of HPV-responsive T cells during chemoradiotherapy was found to be associated with improved recurrence-free survival. Expansion of candidate HPV-specific clones and E7-related TCR motifs was observed in the tumor microenvironment during treatment, whereas no such expansion was observed for non-HPV-specific T cells.

Library prep was done by the immunoSEQ multiplex PCR assay. The immuneACCESS repertoire file appears here via TCRdb, limited to in-frame rearrangements. These files lack a portion of the clones; in checked studies, under half of the deficit traces to unresolved V genes, and the cause of the others is not known. This sample lists about 160 clones; 88% were detected once. In total, the top ten clones hold about a sixth of the sample. Repertoires were sampled repeatedly over the course of chemoradiotherapy so that clonal expansion in the tumor microenvironment could be followed. A remark on this clone: Its antigen specificity is not known. No qualities accompany the bases; no much larger clone lies one base away.

From a lookup of the germline V gene, CDR1 and CDR2 are LGHNA and YNFKEQ. The junction shows trimming of 0 bases on V and 4 bases on J, plus 12 bases between the germline ends. CDR3 length: 16 amino acids, cysteine to phenylalanine. Only the CDR3 region is kept as DNA, spanning 48 bases read in frame from base 1. Specimen: tumor tissue, collected from a patient who underwent chemoradiotherapy. The sequence links TRBV4-2 to TRBJ1-4, with TRBD1 tentatively as D gene (6 bases match). The TCR originated in a human donor with HPV-associated anogenital cancer. The DNA is as follows: TGTGCCAGCAGCCAAGAAGGCAGGGGTCTTAATGAAAAACTGTTTTTT. Translation gives CASSQEGRGLNEKLFF.